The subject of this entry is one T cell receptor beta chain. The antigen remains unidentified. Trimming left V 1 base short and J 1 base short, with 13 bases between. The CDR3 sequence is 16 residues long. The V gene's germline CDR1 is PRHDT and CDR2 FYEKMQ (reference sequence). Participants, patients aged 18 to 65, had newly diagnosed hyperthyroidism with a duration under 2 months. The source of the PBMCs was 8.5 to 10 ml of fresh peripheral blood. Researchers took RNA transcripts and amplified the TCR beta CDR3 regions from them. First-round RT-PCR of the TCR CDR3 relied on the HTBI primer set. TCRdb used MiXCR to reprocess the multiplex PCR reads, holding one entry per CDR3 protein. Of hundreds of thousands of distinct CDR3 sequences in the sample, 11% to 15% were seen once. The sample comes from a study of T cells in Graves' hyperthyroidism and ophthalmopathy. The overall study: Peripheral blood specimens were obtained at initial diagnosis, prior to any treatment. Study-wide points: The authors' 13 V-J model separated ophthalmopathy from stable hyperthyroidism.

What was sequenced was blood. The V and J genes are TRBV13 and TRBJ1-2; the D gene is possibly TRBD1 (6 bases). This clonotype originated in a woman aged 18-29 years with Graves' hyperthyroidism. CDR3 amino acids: CASSLARTALNYGYTF. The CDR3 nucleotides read TGTGCCAGCAGCTTAGCTAGGACAGCTCTTAACTATGGCTACACCTTC.